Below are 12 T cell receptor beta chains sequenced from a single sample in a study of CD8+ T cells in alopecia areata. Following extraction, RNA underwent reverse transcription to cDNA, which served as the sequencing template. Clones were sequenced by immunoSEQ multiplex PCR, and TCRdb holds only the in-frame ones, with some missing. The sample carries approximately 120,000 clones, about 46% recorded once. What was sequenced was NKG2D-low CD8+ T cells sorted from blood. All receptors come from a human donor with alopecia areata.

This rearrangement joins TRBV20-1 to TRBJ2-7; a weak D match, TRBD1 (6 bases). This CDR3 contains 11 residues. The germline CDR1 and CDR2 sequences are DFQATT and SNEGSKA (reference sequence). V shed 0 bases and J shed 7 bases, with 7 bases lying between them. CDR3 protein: CSARDQGEQYF. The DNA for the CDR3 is TGCAGTGCTAGAGATCAGGGGGAGCAGTACTTC.

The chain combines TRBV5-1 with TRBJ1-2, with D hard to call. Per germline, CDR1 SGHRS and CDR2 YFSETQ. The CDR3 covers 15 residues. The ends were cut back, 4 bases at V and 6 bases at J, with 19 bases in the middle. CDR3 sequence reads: CASSNLGKTQNGYTF. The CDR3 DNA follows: TGCGCCAGCAGCAATCTAGGGAAAACTCAAAATGGCTACACCTTC.

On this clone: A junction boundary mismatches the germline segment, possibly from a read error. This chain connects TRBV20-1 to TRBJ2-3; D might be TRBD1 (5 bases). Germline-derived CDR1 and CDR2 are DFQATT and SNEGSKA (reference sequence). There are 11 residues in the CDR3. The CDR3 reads CSAQATDTQYF. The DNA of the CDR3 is TGCAGTGCTCAGGCGACAGATACACAGTATTTT.

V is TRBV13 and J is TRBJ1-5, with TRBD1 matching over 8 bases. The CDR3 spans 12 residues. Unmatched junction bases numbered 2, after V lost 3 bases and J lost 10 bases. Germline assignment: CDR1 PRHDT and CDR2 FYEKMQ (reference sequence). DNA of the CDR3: TGTGCCAGCAGCTTTGGACAGGGCCCCCAGCATTTT. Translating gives CASSFGQGPQHF.

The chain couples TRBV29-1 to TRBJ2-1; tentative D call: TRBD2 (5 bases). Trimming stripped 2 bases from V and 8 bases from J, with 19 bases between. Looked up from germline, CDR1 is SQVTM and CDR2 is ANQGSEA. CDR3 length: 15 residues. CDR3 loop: CSVELASTKEYEQFF. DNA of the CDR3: TGCAGCGTTGAACTGGCTAGCACTAAAGAGTATGAGCAGTTCTTC.

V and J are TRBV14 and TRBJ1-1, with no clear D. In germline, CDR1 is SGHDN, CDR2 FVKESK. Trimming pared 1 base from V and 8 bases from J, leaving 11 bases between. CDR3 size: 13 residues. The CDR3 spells CASSQGTFSEAFF. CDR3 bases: TGTGCCAGCAGCCAAGGTACCTTTTCCGAAGCTTTCTTT.

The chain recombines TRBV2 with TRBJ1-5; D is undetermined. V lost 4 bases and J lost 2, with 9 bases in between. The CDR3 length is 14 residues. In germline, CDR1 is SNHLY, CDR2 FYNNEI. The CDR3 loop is CASSVGGGNQPQHF. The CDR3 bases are TGTGCCAGCAGTGTGGGAGGCGGCAATCAGCCCCAGCATTTT.

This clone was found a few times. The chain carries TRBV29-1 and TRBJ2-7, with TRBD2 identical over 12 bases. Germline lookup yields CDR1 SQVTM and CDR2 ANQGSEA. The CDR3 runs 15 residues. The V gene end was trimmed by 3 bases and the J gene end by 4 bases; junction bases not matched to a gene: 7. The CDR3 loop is CSVDGLTSGSYEQYF. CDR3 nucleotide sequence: TGCAGCGTTGACGGACTGACTAGCGGGAGTTACGAGCAGTACTTC.

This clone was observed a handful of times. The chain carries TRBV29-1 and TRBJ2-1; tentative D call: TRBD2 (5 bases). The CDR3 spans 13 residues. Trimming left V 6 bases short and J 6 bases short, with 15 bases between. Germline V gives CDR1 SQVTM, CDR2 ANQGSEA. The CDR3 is CSVWAGGINEQFF. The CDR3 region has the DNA TGCAGCGTATGGGCCGGAGGTATCAATGAGCAGTTCTTC.

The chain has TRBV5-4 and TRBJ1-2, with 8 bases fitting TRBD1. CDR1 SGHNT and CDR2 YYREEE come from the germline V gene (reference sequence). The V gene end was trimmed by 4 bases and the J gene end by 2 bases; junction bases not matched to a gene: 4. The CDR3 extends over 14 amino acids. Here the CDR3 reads CASSTGQGNYGYTF. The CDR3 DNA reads TGTGCCAGCAGCACTGGACAGGGAAACTATGGCTACACCTTC.

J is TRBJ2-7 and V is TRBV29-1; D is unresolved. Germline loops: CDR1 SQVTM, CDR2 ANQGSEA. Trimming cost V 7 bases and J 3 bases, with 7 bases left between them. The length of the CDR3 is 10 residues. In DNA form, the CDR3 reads TGCAGCGCTGAGTACTACGAGCAGTACTTC. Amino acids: CSAEYYEQYF.

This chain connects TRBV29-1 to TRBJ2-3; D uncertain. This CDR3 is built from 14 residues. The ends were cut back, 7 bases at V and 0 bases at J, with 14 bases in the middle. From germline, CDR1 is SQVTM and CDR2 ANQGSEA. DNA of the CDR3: TGCAGCGCCGAATCCGGGTCTAGCACAGATACGCAGTATTTT. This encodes CSAESGSSTDTQYF.